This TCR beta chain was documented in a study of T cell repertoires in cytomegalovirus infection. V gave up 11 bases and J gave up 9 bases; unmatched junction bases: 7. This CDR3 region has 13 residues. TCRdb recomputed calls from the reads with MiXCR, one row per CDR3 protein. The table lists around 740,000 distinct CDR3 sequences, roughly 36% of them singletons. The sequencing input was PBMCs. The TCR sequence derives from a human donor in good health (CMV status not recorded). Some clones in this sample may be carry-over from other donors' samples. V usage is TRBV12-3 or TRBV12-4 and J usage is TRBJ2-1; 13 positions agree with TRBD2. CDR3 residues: CAAGTSGMVEQFF. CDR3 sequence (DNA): TGTGCCGCCGGGACTAGCGGGATGGTTGAGCAGTTCTTC.